Following are 10 T cell receptor beta chains from one sample sequenced in a study of T cells in localized non-small cell lung cancer. This table comes from immunoSEQ multiplex PCR, and its TCRdb copy is limited to in-frame clones, with some not included. The sample lists 90,000 or so clones, over 80% occurring once. Material: peripheral blood, obtained before any cancer treatment. The receptor set was obtained from a man aged 40 to 70 with stage I squamous cell lung carcinoma.

V is TRBV29-1 and J is TRBJ2-2, with 7 bases identical to TRBD1. The CDR3 contains 15 residues. CDR1 and CDR2 (germline): SQVTM, ANQGSEA. The J segment lost 1 base and the V segment lost 6 bases, leaving 8 bases of the junction unmatched. This chain's CDR3 is CSVRSRGRNTGELFF. The CDR3 region has the DNA TGCAGCGTAAGGTCAAGGGGGCGGAACACCGGGGAGCTGTTTTTT.

This clone was recorded once. The V call is TRBV7-2, the J call TRBJ1-2; 8 bases map to TRBD1. The CDR3 totals 15 residues. Germline values: CDR1 SGHTA, CDR2 FQGNSA. Trimming removed 4 bases from V and 3 bases from J; junction bases left unmatched: 7. CDR3: CASSSKLQGDYGYTF. The CDR3 DNA is TGTGCCAGCAGCTCGAAACTACAGGGGGACTATGGCTACACCTTC.

J is TRBJ2-5 and V is TRBV7-3; 7 bases map to TRBD1. There are 16 residues in the CDR3. Trimming removed 3 bases from V and 4 bases from J; junction bases left unmatched: 11. From germline, CDR1 is SGHTA and CDR2 FQGTGA. Written as DNA, the CDR3 is TGTGCCAGCAGCTTGCGTGTAACAGGGGAGAGAGAGACCCAGTACTTC. Translated: CASSLRVTGERETQYF.

V and J are TRBV19 and TRBJ1-1; D call uncertain. The germline V and J ends were trimmed by 5 bases and 3 bases, with 10 bases remaining between them. Germline V gene sequence: CDR1 LNHDA, CDR2 SQIVND (reference sequence). The CDR3 runs 13 residues. The CDR3 here is CASSAQGYTEAFF. In nucleotides, the CDR3 is TGTGCCAGTAGTGCCCAAGGATACACTGAAGCTTTCTTT. The full variable domain, completed using reference TRBV19 and TRBJ1-1, is DGGITQSPKYLFRKEGQNVTLSCEQNLNHDAMYWYRQDPGQGLRLIYYSQIVNDFQKGDIAEGYSVSREKKESFPLTVTSAQKNPTAFYLCASSAQGYTEAFFGQGTRLTVV.

The gene calls are TRBV5-6 and TRBJ2-7, with TRBD1 matching 9 bases. Unmatched junction bases numbered 10, after V lost 3 bases and J lost 6 bases. Germline V gene lookup returns CDR1 SGHDT and CDR2 YYEEEE. There are 15 residues in the CDR3. This CDR3 is CASSYRGDRDSEQYF. The CDR3 region has the DNA TGTGCCAGCAGCTATAGAGGGGACAGGGATTCCGAGCAGTACTTC.

The CDR3 DNA reads TGTGCCAGCTCACCAACCCGGACAGACACTGAAGCTTTCTTT. Its translation is CASSPTRTDTEAFF. This sequence joins TRBV18 and TRBJ1-1; tentatively, D is TRBD1 (6 bases). Germline V gives CDR1 KGHSH, CDR2 LQKENI. The CDR3 is 14 residues long. The V and J ends lost 2 bases and 3 bases respectively, with 10 bases between them.

The chain employs TRBV5-8 and TRBJ2-5, with D perhaps TRBD1 (5 bases). The V gene's germline CDR1 is SGHTS and CDR2 YDEGEE. Trimming took off 6 bases at V and 4 bases at J, with 16 bases between the two ends. CDR3 length equals 14 residues. The CDR3 is CASIVDGARETQYF. CDR3 coding DNA: TGTGCCAGCATTGTCGATGGGGCGCGAGAGACCCAGTACTTC.

This sequence joins TRBV7-2 and TRBJ2-7, with D perhaps TRBD2 (5 bases). There are 14 residues in the CDR3. V was cut by 2 bases and J by 3 bases, with 11 bases left in between. Germline assignment: CDR1 SGHTA and CDR2 FQGNSA. For the CDR3, the DNA is TGTGCCAGCAGCTTACAACGGGGAAACTACGAGCAGTACTTC. Amino acid sequence: CASSLQRGNYEQYF. The full variable domain, its missing parts supplied by reference TRBV7-2 and TRBJ2-7, is GAGVSQSPSNKVTEKGKDVELRCDPISGHTALYWYRQSLGQGLEFLIYFQGNSAPDKSGLPSDRFSAERTGGSVSTLTIQRTQQEDSAVYLCASSLQRGNYEQYFGPGTRLTVT.

This chain links TRBV30 with TRBJ1-1; D gene ambiguous. The CDR3 runs to 13 residues. V lost 1 base and J 11 bases, leaving 17 bases between the germline ends. Germline V gene data show CDR1 as GTSNPN and CDR2 as SVGIG (reference sequence). The CDR3 nucleotides read TGTGCCTGGAGTGACAAGGGCCCTCGGACGGCTTTCTTT. This codes for CAWSDKGPRTAFF. Looking up the rest from reference TRBV30 and TRBJ1-1 gives the full variable domain: SQTIHQWPATLVQPVGSPLSLECTVEGTSNPNLYWYRQAAGRGLQLLFYSVGIGQISSEVPQNLSASRPQDRQFILSSKKLLLSDSGFYLCAWSDKGPRTAFFGQGTRLTVV.

The chain couples TRBV14 to TRBJ1-2, with D uncertain. The CDR3 is 18 amino acids. V was clipped by 0 bases and J by 3 bases, with 20 bases between them. CDR1 is SGHDN, CDR2 FVKESK, per germline. CDR3 region: CASSQDLWADPLYYGYTF. In DNA form, the CDR3 reads TGTGCCAGCAGCCAAGATCTTTGGGCAGACCCACTTTACTATGGCTACACCTTC.